This TCR beta chain was recorded in a study of blood T cell repertoires in COVID-19. The overall study: Researchers got acute and convalescent COVID-19 samples from the United States, Italy and Spain.

Germline CDR1 is LNHDA and CDR2 is SQIVND (reference sequence). The CDR3 has 17 amino acids. V was pared by 5 bases and J by 1 base, with 15 bases between. This clone was seen only a few times. Authors' processing steps: Amplification of reference gene primers provided the estimated nucleated cell counts. Method: immunoSEQ multiplex PCR; TCRdb's copy keeps in-frame clones and lacks some. The V and J calls and clone size were taken over from that table, and D and trimming were inferred from the DNA. Of about 59,000 clones detected, around 79% appear once; the ten largest clones hold more than 11%. The TCR sequence derives from a woman in her sixties or seventies with acute or convalescent COVID-19. Source material: peripheral blood. V is TRBV19 and J is TRBJ1-6; weak D call: TRBD1 (6 bases). CDR3 coding DNA: TGTGCCAGTAGTTTAATCCTAGGACAGTCCTATAATTCACCCCTCCACTTT. Its translation is CASSLILGQSYNSPLHF.